This T cell receptor beta chain is drawn from a study of early T cells in non-severe SARS-CoV-2 infection. Turning to the study itself: Whole-blood bulk RNA, unsorted, was sequenced, and chains were unpaired. Whole-study results and caveats: Clonotype matching in VDJdb favored anti-spike CD8 responses and did not capture private and CD4 specificities.

CDR3 length: 15 amino acids. CDR1 DFQATT and CDR2 SNEGSKA come from the germline V gene (reference sequence). V shed 0 bases and J 4 bases; nucleotides not matched to a gene: 8. A word on this clonotype: Antigen unknown.

Individual cDNA molecules each received unique molecular identifiers attached to them. From the 5' RACE reads, TCRdb called clonotypes with MiXCR, one entry per CDR3 protein. The data contain 45,000 to 50,000 distinct CDR3 sequences, 5.5% to 6.5% of them seen just once; the ten biggest clones take up roughly 4.8%. Sequencing was done on a sample of whole blood. The J gene is TRBJ2-7, the V gene TRBV20-1; the match to TRBD1 covers 8 bases. The source of this sequence is an adult who was a healthcare worker with PCR-confirmed SARS-CoV-2 infection or an uninfected control (not recorded which). Here the CDR3 DNA reads TGCAGTGCTAGAGATTTATCCAGGGGGCGGTACGAGCAGTACTTC. It translates to CSARDLSRGRYEQYF.